The clone carrying this T cell receptor beta chain has at least ten counts. The antigen remains unidentified. This CDR3 has 12 amino acids. The V and J ends lost 3 bases and 10 bases respectively, with 12 bases between them. This sample is drawn from a study of neurological immune-mediated disorders. TCRdb ran MiXCR on the 5' RACE reads and lists one entry per CDR3 protein. Here the sample spans some 66,000 distinct CDR3 sequences, approximately 4.2% being singletons. Study observations and caveats: Expansion of TCR clones was greatest in HTLV-1-associated myelopathy and smallest in multiple sclerosis, where it fell below that of healthy controls.

The sequenced material came from PBMCs. This TCR was recovered from a man aged 45-65 years with multiple sclerosis. The rearrangement uses TRBV12-3 or TRBV12-4 and TRBJ1-2; D unclear. CDR3 loop: CASSFGSLDYTF. DNA of the CDR3: TGTGCCAGCAGTTTTGGGAGCCTCGACTACACCTTC.